Listed below are T cell receptor beta chains from one sample, sequenced in a study of blood T cell repertoires in COVID-19. The repertoire was sequenced with immunoSEQ multiplex PCR; TCRdb's copy has only in-frame clones and lacks some. The sample comprises 200,000 to 250,000 clones, roughly 92% of which are singletons, and 0.65% to 0.85% rests with the top ten. Sequencing used peripheral blood. Receptor source: a man in his fifties or sixties with COVID-19, enrolled during active disease. CDR3s include the opening cysteine and the closing phenylalanine or tryptophan. A D gene is named only where the DNA matches it firmly. Rows give clone size only sometimes, using once, few, many, or a class for an expanded clone.

>.|TRBJ2-5|TRBV25-1|TRBD2
CASSEYRGLAGAETQYF
TGTGCCAGCAGTGAATATCGAGGACTAGCGGGAGCAGAGACCCAGTACTTC
>.|TRBJ2-1|TRBV7-5|.
CARSTNISSYNEQFF
TGTGCCAGAAGCACCAATATCAGCTCCTACAATGAGCAGTTCTTC
>.|TRBJ2-7|TRBV21-1|.
CASSIYRGRLHEQYF
TGTGCCAGCAGCATATACAGGGGGCGCTTACACGAGCAGTACTTC
>.|TRBJ1-1|TRBV19|TRBD1
CATTQGSFTEAFF
TGTGCCACCACACAGGGGAGTTTCACTGAAGCTTTCTTT
>once|TRBJ1-5|TRBV6-6|TRBD1
CASSTQGQGNQPQHF
TGTGCCAGCAGTACCCAGGGACAGGGCAATCAGCCCCAGCATTTT
>.|TRBJ1-6|TRBV9|.
CASSMGGPGSYNSPLHF
TGTGCCAGCAGCATGGGGGGGCCCGGGTCCTATAATTCACCCCTCCACTTT
>.|TRBJ2-1|TRBV5-1|TRBD2
CASSFSERGAYNEQFF
TGCGCCAGCAGCTTTTCAGAGCGGGGGGCCTACAATGAGCAGTTCTTC
>.|TRBJ2-7|TRBV7-2|TRBD2
CASSRTSGGSPGYEQYF
TGTGCCAGCAGCCGGACTAGCGGGGGCTCACCGGGGTACGAGCAGTACTTC
>.|TRBJ2-6|TRBV24-1|.
CATSDPLGFSGANVLTF
TGTGCCACCAGTGATCCGCTAGGTTTCTCTGGGGCCAACGTCCTGACTTTC
>.|TRBJ2-3|TRBV7-8|TRBD2
CASSTGTNTDTQYF
TGTGCCAGCAGCACCGGGACTAACACAGATACGCAGTATTTT
>once|TRBJ1-1|TRBV2|.
CASRPRVSNTEAFF
TGTGCCAGCAGGCCCCGGGTCTCGAACACTGAAGCTTTCTTT
>.|TRBJ1-2|TRBV28|.
CASSLSRGMGYGYTF
TGTGCCAGCAGTTTATCTCGGGGTATGGGCTATGGCTACACCTTC
>.|TRBJ2-7|TRBV18|TRBD2
CASSLLAWTSGRVREQYF
TGTGCCAGCTCACTTCTGGCGTGGACTAGCGGGAGGGTTAGAGAGCAGTACTTC
>.|TRBJ2-1|TRBV9|.
CASSVERINEQFF
TGTGCCAGCAGCGTAGAGAGGATTAATGAGCAGTTCTTC
>.|TRBJ1-3|TRBV19|.
CASSVQGSGNTIYF
TGTGCCAGTAGTGTCCAGGGCTCTGGAAACACCATATATTTT
>.|TRBJ1-2|TRBV9|.
CASSVEGQGNDYGYTF
TGTGCCAGCAGCGTAGAAGGGCAGGGGAACGACTATGGCTACACCTTC
>.|TRBJ1-2|TRBV29-1|.
CSVNTGDYGYTF
TGCAGCGTAAACACAGGAGACTATGGCTACACCTTC
>.|TRBJ1-1|TRBV18|TRBD1
CASSRGTGPRTEAFF
TGTGCCAGCTCACGCGGGACAGGGCCCCGCACTGAAGCTTTCTTT
>.|TRBJ1-6|TRBV9|.
CASSADSLNNSPLHF
TGTGCCAGCAGCGCCGACAGCCTAAATAATTCACCCCTCCACTTT
>.|TRBJ2-1|TRBV5-4|TRBD2
CASRPTSGSTNEQFF
TGTGCCAGCAGGCCGACTAGCGGGAGTACAAATGAGCAGTTCTTC
>few|TRBJ2-1|TRBV4-2|TRBD2
CASSQDLGGRSFNEQFF
TGTGCCAGCAGCCAAGATCTTGGCGGGAGGTCCTTCAATGAGCAGTTCTTC
>.|TRBJ2-7|TRBV11-3|TRBD2
CASSASGNVYEQYF
TGTGCCAGCAGTGCTAGCGGGAATGTCTACGAGCAGTACTTC
>.|TRBJ2-7|TRBV7-9|TRBD1
CASSLSRLGQGAYEQYF
TGTGCCAGCAGCTTATCGCGGCTAGGACAGGGGGCCTACGAGCAGTACTTC
>.|TRBJ2-1|TRBV18|TRBD2
CASSPLGGRARSSYNEQFF
TGTGCCAGCTCACCCCTAGGCGGGAGGGCCAGAAGCTCCTACAATGAGCAGTTCTTC
>.|TRBJ2-3|TRBV5-1|TRBD1
CASSRDSTEDTQYF
TGCGCCAGCTCCCGGGACAGCACAGAAGATACGCAGTATTTT
>once|TRBJ1-5|TRBV6-5|.
CASSSLTDQPQHF
TGTGCCAGCAGTTCACTTACGGATCAGCCCCAGCATTTT
>.|TRBJ1-2|TRBV2|.
CASSELPGSRGYGYTF
TGTGCCAGCAGTGAGCTGCCGGGAAGTCGCGGCTATGGCTACACCTTC
>.|TRBJ2-7|TRBV18|TRBD1
CASSRSRDREYPYEQYF
TGTGCCAGCTCACGGAGCCGGGACAGGGAGTACCCCTACGAGCAGTACTTC
>.|TRBJ2-2|TRBV7-2|.
CASSLRQPATGELFF
TGTGCCAGCAGCTTACGACAGCCCGCCACCGGGGAGCTGTTTTTT
>.|TRBJ2-1|TRBV12-5|TRBD2
CASGPGTSEVNEQFF
TGTGCTAGTGGTCCCGGGACTAGCGAGGTCAATGAGCAGTTCTTC
>.|TRBJ2-3|TRBV2|.
CASSRGGSTDTQYF
TGTGCCAGCAGTAGGGGGGGGAGCACAGATACGCAGTATTTT
>.|TRBJ2-7|TRBV5-1|TRBD1
CASSSGQGNYEQYF
TGCGCCAGCAGCTCCGGACAGGGCAACTACGAGCAGTACTTC
>.|TRBJ2-7|TRBV19|TRBD2
CASSFSGTSASYEQYF
TGTGCCAGTAGTTTCTCCGGGACTAGCGCCTCCTACGAGCAGTACTTC
>.|TRBJ2-1|TRBV15|.
CATSSPLGHASYNEQFF
TGTGCCACCAGCAGCCCCCTCGGACATGCCTCCTACAATGAGCAGTTCTTC
>once|TRBJ2-2|TRBV4-1|.
CASSHPPGQGGTGELFF
TGCGCCAGCAGCCACCCCCCCGGGCAGGGGGGCACCGGGGAGCTGTTTTTT
>.|TRBJ2-7|TRBV19|.
CASSIRPGIRDEQYF
TGTGCCAGTAGTATAAGGCCAGGGATCCGGGACGAGCAGTACTTC
>.|TRBJ2-2|TRBV6-2/TRBV6-3|.
CASSPSSVWELFF
TGTGCCAGCAGTCCCTCCTCTGTGTGGGAGCTGTTTTTT
>.|TRBJ1-4|TRBV2|.
CASSGSGRQRGGRLFF
TGTGCCAGCAGTGGCTCCGGGAGGCAAAGGGGAGGTAGACTGTTTTTT
>.|TRBJ2-7|TRBV10-3|.
CAISQGYEQYF
TGTGCCATCAGCCAGGGTTACGAGCAGTACTTC
>.|TRBJ2-1|TRBV6-6|.
CASSPTGNEQFF
TGTGCCAGCAGCCCGACAGGTAATGAGCAGTTCTTC
>.|TRBJ2-1|TRBV7-3|TRBD2
CASSPRKKTSGRAPQLYDEQFF
TGTGCCAGCAGCCCCCGAAAGAAGACTAGCGGGAGGGCACCCCAACTTTACGATGAGCAGTTCTTC
>.|TRBJ2-7|TRBV11-2|.
CASSHNGRYEQYF
TGTGCCAGCAGCCACAATGGGCGCTACGAGCAGTACTTC
>.|TRBJ1-6|TRBV9|.
CASSVATGGPSSNSPLHF
TGTGCCAGCAGCGTAGCTACTGGAGGGCCCTCTTCGAATTCACCCCTCCACTTT
>few|TRBJ1-1|TRBV6-5|TRBD1
CASSQYRGAEAFF
TGTGCCAGCAGTCAGTACAGGGGAGCTGAAGCTTTCTTT
>.|TRBJ1-1|TRBV3-1/TRBV3-2|.
CASSQGWLDKLNTEAFF
TGTGCCAGCAGCCAAGGGTGGCTGGACAAACTGAACACTGAAGCTTTCTTT
>.|TRBJ1-5|TRBV5-1|TRBD1
CASSLVGRDRVEGSNQPQHF
TGCGCCAGCAGCTTGGTTGGTCGGGACAGGGTGGAAGGGAGCAATCAGCCCCAGCATTTT
>.|TRBJ1-3|TRBV7-9|TRBD1
CASSLGREKTGGNGNTIYF
TGTGCCAGCAGCTTAGGCCGAGAGAAGACAGGGGGCAATGGAAACACCATATATTTT
>.|TRBJ1-2|TRBV30|.
CAWSARGNYGYTF
TGTGCCTGGAGTGCGCGGGGGAACTATGGCTACACCTTC
>.|TRBJ1-5|TRBV11-2|.
CASREGPGKGNQPQHF
TGTGCCAGCAGGGAGGGCCCCGGAAAAGGCAATCAGCCCCAGCATTTT
>.|TRBJ1-5|TRBV19|.
CASSGGWGSNQPQHF
TGTGCCAGTAGTGGGGGCTGGGGGAGCAATCAGCCCCAGCATTTT
>.|TRBJ2-3|TRBV4-2|TRBD1
CASSQPGQGLTDTQYF
TGTGCCAGCAGCCAGCCGGGACAGGGGCTCACAGATACGCAGTATTTT
>.|TRBJ2-7|TRBV5-5|.
CASTLATGETYEQYF
TGTGCCAGCACCTTAGCGACAGGTGAGACCTACGAGCAGTACTTC
>.|TRBJ1-1|TRBV23-1|.
CASTRAGGGNTEAFF
TGCGCCAGCACTCGGGCGGGAGGTGGGAACACTGAAGCTTTCTTT
>.|TRBJ2-3|TRBV4-3|.
CASSQRETDTQYF
TGCGCCAGCAGCCAACGGGAAACAGATACGCAGTATTTT
>.|TRBJ1-3|TRBV27|.
CASSPGSGNTIYF
TGTGCCAGCAGTCCCGGCTCTGGAAACACCATATATTTT